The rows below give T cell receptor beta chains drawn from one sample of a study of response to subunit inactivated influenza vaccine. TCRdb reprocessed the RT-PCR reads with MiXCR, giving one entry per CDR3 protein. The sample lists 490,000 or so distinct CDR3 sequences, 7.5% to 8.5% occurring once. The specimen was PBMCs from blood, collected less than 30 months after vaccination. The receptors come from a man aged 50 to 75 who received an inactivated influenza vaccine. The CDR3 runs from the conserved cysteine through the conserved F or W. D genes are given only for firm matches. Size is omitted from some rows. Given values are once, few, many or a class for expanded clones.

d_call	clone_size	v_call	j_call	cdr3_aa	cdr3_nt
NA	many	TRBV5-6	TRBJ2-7	CASSTLGWYEQYF	TGTGCCAGCAGCACCCTCGGGTGGTACGAGCAGTACTTC
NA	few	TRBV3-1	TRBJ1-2	CASSQGYSWTF	TGTGCCAGCAGCCAAGGGTACTCATGGACCTTC
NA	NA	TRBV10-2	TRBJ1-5	CASSDDSSNQPQHF	TGCGCCAGCAGTGACGACTCAAGCAATCAGCCCCAGCATTTT
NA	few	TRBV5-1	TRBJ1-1	CASSLALRGAEAFF	TGCGCCAGCAGCTTGGCCCTCCGAGGCGCTGAAGCTTTCTTT
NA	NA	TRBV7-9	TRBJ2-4	CASSPRTGLGNIQYF	TGTGCCAGCAGCCCCAGGACCGGCCTAGGGAACATTCAGTACTTC
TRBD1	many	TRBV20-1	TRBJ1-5	CSARQGGNQPQHF	TGCAGTGCTAGACAGGGGGGAAATCAGCCCCAGCATTTT
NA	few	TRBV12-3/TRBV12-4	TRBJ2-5	CASSFKAATGDQETQYF	TGTGCCAGCAGTTTCAAAGCAGCCACTGGAGACCAAGAGACCCAGTACTTC
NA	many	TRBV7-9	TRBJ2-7	CASSLSSPLHAQYF	TGTGCCAGCAGCTTATCGTCGCCGCTTCATGCCCAGTACTTC
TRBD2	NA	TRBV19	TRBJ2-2	CASSSTSGRAGELFF	TGTGCCAGTAGTAGCACTAGCGGGAGAGCCGGGGAGCTGTTTTTT
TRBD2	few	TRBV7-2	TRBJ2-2	CASSLGGTNYAGELFF	TGTGCCAGCAGCTTAGGAGGGACTAACTACGCCGGGGAGCTGTTTTTT
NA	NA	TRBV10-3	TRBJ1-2	CAISEEGRNGYTF	TGTGCCATCAGTGAGGAGGGTAGGAATGGCTACACCTTC
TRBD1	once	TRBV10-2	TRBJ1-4	CASSGNRGRDEKLFF	TGCGCCAGCAGTGGAAACAGGGGGCGCGATGAAAAACTGTTTTTT
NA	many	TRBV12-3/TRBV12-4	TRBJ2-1	CASSPDSGGVIF	TGTGCCAGCAGTCCTGACTCGGGCGGGGTGATCTTC
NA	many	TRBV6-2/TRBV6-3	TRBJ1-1	CASRVTPRDTEAFF	TGTGCCAGCAGAGTGACCCCCAGGGACACTGAAGCTTTCTTT
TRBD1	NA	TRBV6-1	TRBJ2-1	CASSRDRGLINEQFF	TGTGCCAGCAGTCGGGACAGGGGGCTTATCAATGAGCAGTTCTTC
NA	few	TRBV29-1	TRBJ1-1	CSVATGTVTEAFF	TGCAGCGTTGCAACGGGAACGGTGACTGAAGCTTTCTTT
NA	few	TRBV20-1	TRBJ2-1	CSAYFSTGKKRGSYNEQFF	TGCAGTGCCTACTTCTCGACAGGAAAGAAAAGGGGCTCCTACAATGAGCAGTTCTTC